This entry is about one T cell receptor (beta chain). Antigen unknown. Within the sample, other DNA sequences also encode this same CDR3. The data are from a study of shared clonotypes between healthy human individuals. Notes on the study in general: About 5% of naive CD4 clonotypes were common to a handful of donors.

Measured with immunoSEQ multiplex PCR; TCRdb has only the in-frame clones, and not every one. The table has 2 million to 2.5 million clones, over 85% seen once. Sequenced input: naive CD4+ T cells from PBMCs. Subset indicated: CD45RA+ positively selected. The origin of this receptor is a man aged 18-30 years in good health. Some clones in this sample may be carry-over from other donors' samples.

The CDR3 protein is CASSPSRGYEQYF. The CDR3 DNA reads TGTGCCAGCTCACCGTCCAGGGGTTACGAGCAGTACTTC. The chain carries TRBV18 and TRBJ2-7; a weak D match, TRBD1 (6 bases). V dropped 3 bases and J dropped 4 bases, with 10 bases sitting between them. Germline assignment: CDR1 KGHSH and CDR2 LQKENI. The CDR3 extends over 13 amino acids. The full variable domain, with the rest looked up from reference TRBV18 and TRBJ2-7, is NAGVMQNPRHLVRRRGQEARLRCSPMKGHSHVYWYRQLPEEGLKFMVYLQKENIIDESGMPKERFSAEFPKEGPSILRIQQVVRGDSAAYFCASSPSRGYEQYFGPGTRLTVT.